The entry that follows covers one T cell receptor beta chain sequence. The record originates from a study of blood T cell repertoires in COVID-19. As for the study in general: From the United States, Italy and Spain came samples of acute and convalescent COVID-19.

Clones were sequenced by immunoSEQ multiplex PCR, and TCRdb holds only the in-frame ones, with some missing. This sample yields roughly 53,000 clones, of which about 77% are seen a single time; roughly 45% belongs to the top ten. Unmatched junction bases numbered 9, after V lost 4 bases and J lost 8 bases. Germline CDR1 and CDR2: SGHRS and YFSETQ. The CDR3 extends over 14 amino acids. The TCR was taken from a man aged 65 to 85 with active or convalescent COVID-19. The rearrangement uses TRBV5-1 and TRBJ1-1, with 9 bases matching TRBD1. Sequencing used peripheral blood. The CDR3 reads CASSGRTGDGEAFF. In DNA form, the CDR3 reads TGCGCCAGCAGCGGACGGACAGGGGATGGCGAAGCTTTCTTT.